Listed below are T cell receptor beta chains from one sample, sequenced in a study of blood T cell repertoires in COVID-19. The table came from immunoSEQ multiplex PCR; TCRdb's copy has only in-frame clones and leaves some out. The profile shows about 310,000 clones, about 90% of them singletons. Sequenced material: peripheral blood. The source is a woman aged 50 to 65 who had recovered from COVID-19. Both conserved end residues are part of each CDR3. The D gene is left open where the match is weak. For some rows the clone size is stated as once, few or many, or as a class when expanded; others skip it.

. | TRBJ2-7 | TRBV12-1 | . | CASSFRWREGRGYEQYF | TGTGCCAGCAGCTTCCGCTGGCGGGAGGGGCGTGGGTACGAGCAGTACTTC
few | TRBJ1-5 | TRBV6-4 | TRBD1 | CASSPRGPRQPQHF | TGTGCCAGCAGTCCCAGGGGGCCGCGACAGCCCCAGCATTTT
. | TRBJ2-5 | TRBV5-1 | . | CASSLDPGSQETQYF | TGCGCCAGCAGCTTGGATCCCGGTAGCCAAGAGACCCAGTACTTC
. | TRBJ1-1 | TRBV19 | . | CASSPSGVLLSTEAFF | TGTGCCAGTAGCCCTTCGGGAGTCCTACTGAGCACTGAAGCTTTCTTT
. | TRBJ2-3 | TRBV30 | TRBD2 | CAWSRLAGNTDTQYF | TGTGCCTGGAGTAGGCTAGCGGGAAACACAGATACGCAGTATTTT
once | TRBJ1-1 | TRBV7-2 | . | CASSLVIGGNTEAFF | TGTGCCAGCAGCTTAGTAATAGGGGGGAACACTGAAGCTTTCTTT
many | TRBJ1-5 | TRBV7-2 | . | CASSLDTGMANQPQHF | TGTGCCAGCAGCTTAGATACGGGGATGGCAAATCAGCCCCAGCATTTT
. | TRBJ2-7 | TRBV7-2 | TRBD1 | CASSSHAGQGINYEQYF | TGTGCCAGCAGCTCGCACGCGGGACAGGGTATTAATTACGAGCAGTACTTC
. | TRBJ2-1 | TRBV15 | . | CATSNQINNEQFF | TGTGCCACCAGCAACCAGATTAACAATGAGCAGTTCTTC
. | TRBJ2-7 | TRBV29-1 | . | CSVEDRRGLQYEQYF | TGCAGCGTTGAAGATCGGAGGGGGCTCCAGTACGAGCAGTACTTC
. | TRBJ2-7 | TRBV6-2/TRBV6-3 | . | CASSDPGGSSSYEQYF | TGTGCCAGCAGCGACCCCGGCGGCTCAAGCTCCTACGAGCAGTACTTC
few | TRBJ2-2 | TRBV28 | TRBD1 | CASRWGQGNTGELFF | TGTGCCAGCAGGTGGGGACAGGGGAACACCGGGGAGCTGTTTTTT
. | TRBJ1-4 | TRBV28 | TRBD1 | CASSPGTVNEKLFF | TGTGCCAGTAGCCCAGGGACAGTAAATGAAAAACTGTTTTTT
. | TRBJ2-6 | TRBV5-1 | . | CASSLEAGLFSGANVLTF | TGCGCCAGCAGCTTGGAGGCAGGCCTCTTCTCTGGGGCCAACGTCCTGACTTTC
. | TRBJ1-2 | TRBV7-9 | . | CASSLAVRAYGYTF | TGTGCCAGCAGCTTAGCGGTCAGGGCCTATGGCTACACCTTC
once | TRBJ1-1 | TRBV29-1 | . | CSDFNLNTEAFF | TGCAGCGACTTTAACTTGAACACTGAAGCTTTCTTT